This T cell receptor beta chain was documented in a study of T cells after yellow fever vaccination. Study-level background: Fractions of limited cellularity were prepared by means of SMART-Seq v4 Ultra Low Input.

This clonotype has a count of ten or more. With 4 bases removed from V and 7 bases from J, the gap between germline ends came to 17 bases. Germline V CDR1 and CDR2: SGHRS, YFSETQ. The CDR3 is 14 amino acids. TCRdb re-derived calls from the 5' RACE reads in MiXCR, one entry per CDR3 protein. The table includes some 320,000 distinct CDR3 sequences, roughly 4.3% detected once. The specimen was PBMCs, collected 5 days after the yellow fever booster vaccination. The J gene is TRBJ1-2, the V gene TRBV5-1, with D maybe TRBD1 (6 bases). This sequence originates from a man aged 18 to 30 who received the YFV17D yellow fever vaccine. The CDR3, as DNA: TGCGCCAGCAGCCCCCCAGGGGACTATGCTGGCTACACCTTC. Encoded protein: CASSPPGDYAGYTF.